The rows below give T cell receptor beta chains drawn from one sample of a study of blood T cell repertoires in COVID-19. Using immunoSEQ multiplex PCR, the repertoire was profiled, and TCRdb retains in-frame clones only, with some absent. The data show 220,000 or so clones, with around 83% seen just once and less than 7% held by the top ten. The sequencing sample was made of PBMCs or T cells enriched from blood (not recorded which). All receptors derive from a woman aged 40 to 50 who had recovered from COVID-19. Both conserved end residues are part of each CDR3. The order of the fields is CDR3 DNA, CDR3 protein, D gene, V gene, J gene, clone size. D genes are given only for firm matches. The size of a clone is reported for some rows only, either as once, few or many, or as a class for expanded clones.

TGTGCCAGCAGACAGGGGGCCCCCTATGGCTACACCTTC	CASRQGAPYGYTF	TRBD1	TRBV11-2	TRBJ1-2	-
TGTGCCAGCAGCTTGGCCCCTAGCGGGAGAAACACAGATACGCAGTATTTT	CASSLAPSGRNTDTQYF	TRBD2	TRBV5-5	TRBJ2-3	-
TGTGCCAGTAGTCCTACCACGACCTACAATGAGCAGTTCTTC	CASSPTTTYNEQFF	-	TRBV19	TRBJ2-1	once
TGTGCCAGCAGCCCCCGGGACTGGCGGCGGGATACGCAGTATTTT	CASSPRDWRRDTQYF	-	TRBV14	TRBJ2-3	-
TGTGCCACCCTCCGGGACACGTCAAACATTCAGTACTTC	CATLRDTSNIQYF	-	TRBV6-5	TRBJ2-4	once
TGTGCCAGCAGCCGGGGGGTGTGGGGCTACACCTTC	CASSRGVWGYTF	-	TRBV11-2	TRBJ1-2	-
TGCGCCAGCAGCCCGGGGGGGGCCCAAGAGACCCAGTACTTC	CASSPGGAQETQYF	TRBD2	TRBV4-1	TRBJ2-5	-
TGTGCCAGCTCACCGACAGCTTACGAGCAGTACTTC	CASSPTAYEQYF	-	TRBV18	TRBJ2-7	-
TGCGCCAGCAGTTACGGAGGGGCAGGTCAGCCCCAGCATTTT	CASSYGGAGQPQHF	-	TRBV5-1	TRBJ1-5	-
TGTGCCAGCAGTGGACTGGGAGAGGGCAATCAGCCCCAGCATTTT	CASSGLGEGNQPQHF	-	TRBV2	TRBJ1-5	-
TGCGCCAGCAGCTTCTCTAGCGGGAGGAACTACGAGCAGTACTTC	CASSFSSGRNYEQYF	TRBD2	TRBV5-1	TRBJ2-7	-
TGTGCCAGCAGTTCCTCAACCCGGACAGAAGGCTACACCTTC	CASSSSTRTEGYTF	-	TRBV28	TRBJ1-2	-
TGCGCCAGCAGCTTAGACACCGGTTTGGGCTACACCTTC	CASSLDTGLGYTF	-	TRBV5-1	TRBJ1-2	-
TGTGCCAGTCTTTTCTGGACTGGGACTAGCGGGAGGGCCGGGGAGCTGTTTTTT	CASLFWTGTSGRAGELFF	TRBD2	TRBV19	TRBJ2-2	-
TGCGCCAGCAGCTTGGTGGCTAGCGCCAGGTACAATGAGCAGTTCTTC	CASSLVASARYNEQFF	-	TRBV5-1	TRBJ2-1	-
TGTGCCTGGAGTAAGGGACTAGCGGGAGTCAACGAGCAGTACTTC	CAWSKGLAGVNEQYF	TRBD2	TRBV30	TRBJ2-7	-
TGTGCCTGGAGGGACAGCTTCTATGGCTACACCTTC	CAWRDSFYGYTF	-	TRBV30	TRBJ1-2	-
TGTGCCAGCAGCTTTCGGGACAGGGACACCGGGGAGCTGTTTTTT	CASSFRDRDTGELFF	TRBD1	TRBV5-4	TRBJ2-2	many
TGTGCCACCCGGGACTCTAACACAGATACGCAGTATTTT	CATRDSNTDTQYF	-	TRBV6-5	TRBJ2-3	-
TGTGCCAGCAGTGTCCTAGGCACAGATACGCAGTATTTT	CASSVLGTDTQYF	-	TRBV12-3/TRBV12-4	TRBJ2-3	-
TGTGCCAGTAGTATTGGTCAGGGGGTAAACGAGCAGTACTTC	CASSIGQGVNEQYF	TRBD1	TRBV19	TRBJ2-7	-
TGTGCCAGCAGCACAACTGGGACAAGCACAGATACGCAGTATTTT	CASSTTGTSTDTQYF	-	TRBV11-2	TRBJ2-3	-
TGTGCCAGCAGTTTAACCCAGGGAACACCCCTCCACTTT	CASSLTQGTPLHF	-	TRBV12-3/TRBV12-4	TRBJ1-6	-
TGTGCCAGCGGCCTAGGACAGTCGACCATGTTCTTC	CASGLGQSTMFF	-	TRBV5-8	TRBJ2-1	-
TGTGCCAGCAGCCCCTTGGGTGCGGGACAGGGGGATGAAGCTTTCTTT	CASSPLGAGQGDEAFF	TRBD1	TRBV5-6	TRBJ1-1	-
TGTGCCAGCAGCCCCTCGACTAGCGGAAACACCGGGGAGCTGTTTTTT	CASSPSTSGNTGELFF	TRBD2	TRBV7-3	TRBJ2-2	-
TGTGCCAGCGGAAGAGGGTTGGGGAATGAGCAGTTCTTC	CASGRGLGNEQFF	-	TRBV2	TRBJ2-1	-
TGTGCCAGCAGAGAAAGAACGGGACAGGGTAATCTCAACTATGGCTACACCTTC	CASRERTGQGNLNYGYTF	TRBD1	TRBV6-1	TRBJ1-2	-
TGTGCCAGCAGTTTAGGGGGCTCTTCGAACACTGAAGCTTTCTTT	CASSLGGSSNTEAFF	-	TRBV28	TRBJ1-1	-
TGTGCCAGCAGGAGCGGGACAGGCGCTGAAGCTTTCTTT	CASRSGTGAEAFF	TRBD1	TRBV28	TRBJ1-1	-
TGTGCCAGCAGCGGGGCCGGGACAGACAATAACTATGGCTACACCTTC	CASSGAGTDNNYGYTF	TRBD1	TRBV9	TRBJ1-2	-
TGTGCCAGTAGCCTAGCGGAGTTCACCGGGGAGCTGTTTTTT	CASSLAEFTGELFF	TRBD2	TRBV19	TRBJ2-2	-
TGTGCCAGCAGTACCAAGACAGGCAGCAATGAAAAACTGTTTTTT	CASSTKTGSNEKLFF	-	TRBV28	TRBJ1-4	-
TGTGCCAGCAGCCGTGGGGCGAACACTGAAGCTTTCTTT	CASSRGANTEAFF	-	TRBV7-3	TRBJ1-1	-
TGTGCCAGCAGCTTAGACTATGGACAGCCCCAGCATTTT	CASSLDYGQPQHF	-	TRBV7-2	TRBJ1-5	-
TGTGCCAGCAGCAGGGGGTACGTGCCCAGGGGGCCTGAGGGACGAAATGGCTACACCTTC	CASSRGYVPRGPEGRNGYTF	TRBD1	TRBV27	TRBJ1-2	few
TGTGCCAGCAGCCCGGAGCGTTACGGCTACACCTTC	CASSPERYGYTF	-	TRBV12-3/TRBV12-4	TRBJ1-2	few
TGTGCCAGCAGCTTGGAAGGGAGAGATACGCAGTATTTT	CASSLEGRDTQYF	-	TRBV7-8	TRBJ2-3	-
TGCGCCAGCAGCTTGGACGGGAATAGCAATCAGCCCCAGCATTTT	CASSLDGNSNQPQHF	-	TRBV5-1	TRBJ1-5	-
TGTGCCAGCAGCCTGACAGGGGGACTCAGCGAGCAGTACTTC	CASSLTGGLSEQYF	TRBD1	TRBV2	TRBJ2-7	-
TGTGCCTGGACCCCCCTGGGGCAGTCTCTTAACTATGGCTACACCTTC	CAWTPLGQSLNYGYTF	-	TRBV30	TRBJ1-2	-
TGTGCCAGCTCCCTGAGGGCAGGATTTGAAAAACTGTTTTTT	CASSLRAGFEKLFF	-	TRBV18	TRBJ1-4	-
TGTGCCAGCAGCCCGTTAGCGGGAGTGGTAGAGACCCAGTACTTC	CASSPLAGVVETQYF	TRBD2	TRBV3-1/TRBV3-2	TRBJ2-5	few
TGTGCCAGTAGACAGGGCCCAGCTAACTATGGCTACACCTTC	CASRQGPANYGYTF	TRBD1	TRBV10-3	TRBJ1-2	once
TGTGCCAGCAGTTTAGACAGACTTAACTATGGCTACACCTTC	CASSLDRLNYGYTF	-	TRBV28	TRBJ1-2	-
TGTGCCAGCAGTGGGATTCCGGGACAGGGGGACTATGGCTACACCTTC	CASSGIPGQGDYGYTF	TRBD1	TRBV2	TRBJ1-2	-
TGTGCCAGCAGTTACTTGGGACTAGCGGGATCTGAGCAGTTCTTC	CASSYLGLAGSEQFF	TRBD2	TRBV6-2/TRBV6-3	TRBJ2-1	few